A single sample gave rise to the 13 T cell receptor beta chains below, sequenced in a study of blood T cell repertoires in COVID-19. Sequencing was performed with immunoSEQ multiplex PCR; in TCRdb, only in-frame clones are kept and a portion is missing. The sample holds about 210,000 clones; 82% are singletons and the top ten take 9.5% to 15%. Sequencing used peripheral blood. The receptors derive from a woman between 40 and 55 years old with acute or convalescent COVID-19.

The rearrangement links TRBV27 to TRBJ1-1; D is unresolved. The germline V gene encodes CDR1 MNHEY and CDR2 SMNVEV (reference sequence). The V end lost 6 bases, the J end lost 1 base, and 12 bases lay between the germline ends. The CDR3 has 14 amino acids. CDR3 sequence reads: CASRRTAGNTEAFF. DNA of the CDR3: TGTGCCAGCAGGAGAACGGCAGGGAACACTGAAGCTTTCTTT.

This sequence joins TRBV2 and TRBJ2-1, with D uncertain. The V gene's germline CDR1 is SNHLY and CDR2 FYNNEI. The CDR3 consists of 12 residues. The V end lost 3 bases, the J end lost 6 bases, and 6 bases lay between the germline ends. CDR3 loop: CASSDYTNEQFF. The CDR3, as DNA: TGTGCCAGCAGTGACTATACCAATGAGCAGTTCTTC.

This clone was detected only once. In nucleotides, the CDR3 is TGTGCCAGCAGCCCCTCTAAGAGCGGGGGGACAGATACGCAGTATTTT. This sequence encodes CASSPSKSGGTDTQYF. The gene calls are TRBV9 and TRBJ2-3; 9 bases are shared with TRBD2. Germline CDR1 SGDLS, CDR2 YYNGEE. This CDR3 spans 16 amino acids. J was trimmed by 3 bases and V by 4 bases; bases with no gene match: 9.

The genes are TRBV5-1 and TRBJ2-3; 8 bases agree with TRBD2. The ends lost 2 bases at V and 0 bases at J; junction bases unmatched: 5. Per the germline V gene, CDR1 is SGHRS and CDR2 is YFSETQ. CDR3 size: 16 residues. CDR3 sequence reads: CASSLSSGGSTDTQYF. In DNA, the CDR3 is TGCGCCAGCAGCTTATCCAGCGGGGGCAGCACAGATACGCAGTATTTT.

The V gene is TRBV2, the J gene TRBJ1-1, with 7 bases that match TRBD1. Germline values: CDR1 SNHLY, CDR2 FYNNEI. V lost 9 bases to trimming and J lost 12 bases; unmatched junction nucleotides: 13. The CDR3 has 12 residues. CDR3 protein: CARGLRGQLTFF. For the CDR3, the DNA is TGTGCCAGAGGGTTGAGGGGACAGTTAACTTTCTTT.

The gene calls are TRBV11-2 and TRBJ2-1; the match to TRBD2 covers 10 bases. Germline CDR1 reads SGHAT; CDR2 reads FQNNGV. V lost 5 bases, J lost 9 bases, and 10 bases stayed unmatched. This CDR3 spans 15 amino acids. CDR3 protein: CASSIASGRRGEQFF. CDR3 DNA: TGTGCCAGCAGCATCGCTAGCGGGAGAAGAGGTGAGCAGTTCTTC.

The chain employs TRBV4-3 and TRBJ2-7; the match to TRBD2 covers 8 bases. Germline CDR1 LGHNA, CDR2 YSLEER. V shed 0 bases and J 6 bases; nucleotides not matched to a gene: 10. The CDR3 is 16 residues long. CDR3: CASSQEATGGPSEQYF. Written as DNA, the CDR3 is TGCGCCAGCAGCCAAGAGGCGACGGGAGGGCCCTCCGAGCAGTACTTC.

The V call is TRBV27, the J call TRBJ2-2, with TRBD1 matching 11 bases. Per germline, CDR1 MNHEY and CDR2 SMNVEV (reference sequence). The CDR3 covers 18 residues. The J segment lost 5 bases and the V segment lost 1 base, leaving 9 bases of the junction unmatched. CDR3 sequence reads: CASSLYRGQGGVTGELFF. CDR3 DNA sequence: TGTGCCAGCAGTTTATACCGGGGACAGGGGGGAGTAACCGGGGAGCTGTTTTTT.

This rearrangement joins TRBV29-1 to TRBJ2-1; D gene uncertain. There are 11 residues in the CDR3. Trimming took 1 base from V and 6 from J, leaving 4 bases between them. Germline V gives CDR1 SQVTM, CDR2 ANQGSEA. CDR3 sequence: CSVEATNEQFF. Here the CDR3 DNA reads TGCAGCGTTGAAGCTACCAATGAGCAGTTCTTC.

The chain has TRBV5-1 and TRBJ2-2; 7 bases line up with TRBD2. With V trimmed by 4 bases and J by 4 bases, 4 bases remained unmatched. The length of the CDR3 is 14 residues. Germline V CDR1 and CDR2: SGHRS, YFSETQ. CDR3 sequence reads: CASSAAGPTGELFF. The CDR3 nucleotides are TGCGCCAGCAGCGCAGCGGGACCCACCGGGGAGCTGTTTTTT.

The CDR3 loop reads CASSFGQGKNIQYF. Written as DNA, the CDR3 is TGTGCCAGCAGCTTCGGACAGGGCAAAAACATTCAGTACTTC. The V and J genes are TRBV11-3 and TRBJ2-4; 8 bases map to TRBD1. V shed 3 bases, J shed 3 bases, and the junction held 1 base outside the gene matches. Germline CDR1 SGHNT, CDR2 YENEEA. This CDR3 has 14 residues.

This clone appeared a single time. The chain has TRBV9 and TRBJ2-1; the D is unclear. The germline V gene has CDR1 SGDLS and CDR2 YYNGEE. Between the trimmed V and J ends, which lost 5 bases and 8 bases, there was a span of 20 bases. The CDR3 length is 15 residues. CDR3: CASSPASTTWDEQFF. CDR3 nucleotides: TGTGCCAGCAGTCCAGCGAGCACGACGTGGGATGAGCAGTTCTTC.

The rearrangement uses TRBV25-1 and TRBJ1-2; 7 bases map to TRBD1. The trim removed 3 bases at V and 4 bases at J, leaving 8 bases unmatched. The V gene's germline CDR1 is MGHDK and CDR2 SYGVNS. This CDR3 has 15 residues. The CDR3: CASSDTGAGTYGYTF. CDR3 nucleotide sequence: TGTGCCAGCAGTGATACAGGGGCTGGGACCTATGGCTACACCTTC.